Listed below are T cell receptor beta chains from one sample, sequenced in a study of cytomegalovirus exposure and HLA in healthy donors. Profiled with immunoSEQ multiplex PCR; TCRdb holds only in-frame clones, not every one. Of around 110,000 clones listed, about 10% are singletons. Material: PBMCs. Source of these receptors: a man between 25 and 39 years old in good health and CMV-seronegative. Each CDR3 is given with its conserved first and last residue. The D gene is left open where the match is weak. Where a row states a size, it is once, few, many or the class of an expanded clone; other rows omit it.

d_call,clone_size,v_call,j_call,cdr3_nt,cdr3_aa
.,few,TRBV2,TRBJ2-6,TGTGCCAGCAGGTCCAGGGTCGGGGCCAACGTCCTGACTTTC,CASRSRVGANVLTF
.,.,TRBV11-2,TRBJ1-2,TGTGCCAGCAGCTTAGATATCGGGGTCTCCTATGGCTACACCTTC,CASSLDIGVSYGYTF
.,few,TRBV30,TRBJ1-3,TGTGCCTGGAGTGGGGGGCCTGGAAACACCATATATTTT,CAWSGGPGNTIYF
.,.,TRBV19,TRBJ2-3,TGTGCCAGTAGTATCAAGGGAGGCACAGATACGCAGTATTTT,CASSIKGGTDTQYF
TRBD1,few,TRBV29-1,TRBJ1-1,TGCAGCGCCAACCCGGGACAGGGAATAACTGAAGCTTTCTTT,CSANPGQGITEAFF
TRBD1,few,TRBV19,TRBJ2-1,TGTGCCAGTACCACCACAGGGGGCAGTGAGCAGTTCTTC,CASTTTGGSEQFF
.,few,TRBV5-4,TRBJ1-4,TGTGCCAGCAGCTTGGGAGGCAAAAAACTGTTTTTT,CASSLGGKKLFF
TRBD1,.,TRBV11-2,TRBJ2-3,TGTGCCAGCAGCTCGGGCCAGGGGGCGAGGACAGATACGCAGTATTTT,CASSSGQGARTDTQYF
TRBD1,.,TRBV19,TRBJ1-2,TGTGCCAGTAGACAGGGGGACTATGGCTACACCTTC,CASRQGDYGYTF
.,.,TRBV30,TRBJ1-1,TGTGCCTGGAGTGTACGACAGTTGAACACTGAAGCTTTCTTT,CAWSVRQLNTEAFF
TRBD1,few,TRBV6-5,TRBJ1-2,TGTGCCAGCAGTTACCGTGGGGACAGGGAGAACTATGGCTACACCTTC,CASSYRGDRENYGYTF
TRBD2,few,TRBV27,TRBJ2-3,TGTGCCAGCAGTTTGTCGACTAGCGGGGAGTATTTT,CASSLSTSGEYF
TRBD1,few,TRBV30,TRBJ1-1,TGTGCCTCCCCCAGGGGACAGGGGGCCGAAGCTTTCTTT,CASPRGQGAEAFF
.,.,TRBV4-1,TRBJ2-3,TGCGCCAGCAGCCAAGAATGGGCAAGTAGCACAGATACGCAGTATTTT,CASSQEWASSTDTQYF
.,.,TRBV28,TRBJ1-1,TGTGCCAGCAAGGGTCAGGAGACTATGAACACTGAAGCTTTCTTT,CASKGQETMNTEAFF
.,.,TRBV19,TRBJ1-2,TGTGCCAGTAGTACCCGCGGCGAAGGTCCGACTACCTATGGCTACACCTTC,CASSTRGEGPTTYGYTF
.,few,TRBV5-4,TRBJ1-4,TGTGCCAGCAGCTTGGCGGGACAAGCAACTAATGAAAAACTGTTTTTT,CASSLAGQATNEKLFF
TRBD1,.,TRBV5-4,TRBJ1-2,TGTGCCAGCACGCCGACAGGGGGAAACTATGGCTACACCTTC,CASTPTGGNYGYTF
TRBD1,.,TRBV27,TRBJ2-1,TGTGCCAGCAGTCGACCGGGACAGGGACCCTACAATGAGCAGTTCTTC,CASSRPGQGPYNEQFF
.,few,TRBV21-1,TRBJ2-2,TGTGCCAGCAGCAAGGAAGGAGGGACAGCTGTACTAGCGGGAGGCACCGGGGAGCTGTTTTTT,CASSKEGGTAVLAGGTGELFF
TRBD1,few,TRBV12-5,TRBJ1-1,TGTGCTAGTGGTCCGGACAGGGCTTTATACACTGAAGCTTTCTTT,CASGPDRALYTEAFF
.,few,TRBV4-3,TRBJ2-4,TGCGCCAGCAGCCAAGAGGCGGCTCTAGACATTCAGTACTTC,CASSQEAALDIQYF
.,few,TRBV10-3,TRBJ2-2,TGTGCCATCAGTGAGTCACCCGAGGCCGGGGAGCTGTTTTTT,CAISESPEAGELFF
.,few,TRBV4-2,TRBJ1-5,TGTGCCAGCAGCCAAGAAGGGAGTAGCAATCAGCCCCAGCATTTT,CASSQEGSSNQPQHF
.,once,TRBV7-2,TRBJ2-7,TGTGCCAGCAGCATCCAGGGGAAAGCCTACGAGCAGTACTTC,CASSIQGKAYEQYF
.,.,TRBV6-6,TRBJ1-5,TGTGCCAGCAGATCCACAGGAGGCAATCAGCCCCAGCATTTT,CASRSTGGNQPQHF
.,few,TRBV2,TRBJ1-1,TGTGCCAGCAGTGAACGGCAGGGATACACTGAAGCTTTCTTT,CASSERQGYTEAFF
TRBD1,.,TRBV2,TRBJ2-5,TGTGCCAGCGGGGGACAGGGGCAAGAGACCCAGTACTTC,CASGGQGQETQYF
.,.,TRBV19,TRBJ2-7,TGTGCCAGTAGTCAGGGTATTGGCGAGCAGTACTTC,CASSQGIGEQYF
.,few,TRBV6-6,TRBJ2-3,TGTGCCAGCAGTTACTTAGGGAGCAGGACAGATACGCAGTATTTT,CASSYLGSRTDTQYF
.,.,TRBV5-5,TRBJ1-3,TGTGCCAGCAGCCGCACAGGGCTCTCTGGAAACACCATATATTTT,CASSRTGLSGNTIYF
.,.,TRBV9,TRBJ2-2,TGTGCCAGCAGCTCCCTTCAACAGTACACCGGGGAGCTGTTTTTT,CASSSLQQYTGELFF
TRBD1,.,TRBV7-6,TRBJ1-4,TGTGCCAGCAGCTTGGGACAGGCCCAGAAAAATGAAAAACTGTTTTTT,CASSLGQAQKNEKLFF
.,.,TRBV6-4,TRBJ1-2,TGTGCCAGCAGTGACTCGGGGGGTGACTATGGCTACACCTTC,CASSDSGGDYGYTF
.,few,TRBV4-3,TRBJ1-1,TGCGCCAGCAGCCAATTAGAGGGGAACACTGAAGCTTTCTTT,CASSQLEGNTEAFF
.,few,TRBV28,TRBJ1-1,TGTGCCAGCAGTTTCGGAGAGGGGGACACTGAAGCTTTCTTT,CASSFGEGDTEAFF
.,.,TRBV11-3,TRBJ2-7,TGTGCCAGCAGCTTAGATCCGGGCAGGGGCTACGAGCAGTACTTC,CASSLDPGRGYEQYF
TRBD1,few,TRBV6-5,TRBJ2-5,TGTGCCAGCAGTTACGGTGCAGGGGGATCCCAAGAGACCCAGTACTTC,CASSYGAGGSQETQYF
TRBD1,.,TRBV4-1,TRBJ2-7,TGCGCCAGCAGCCTCGGACAGGGGAAGGGCGAGCAGTACTTC,CASSLGQGKGEQYF
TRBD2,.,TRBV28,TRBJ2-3,TGTGCCAGCAGTCCCCAGGGACTAGTGACGGATACGCAGTATTTT,CASSPQGLVTDTQYF
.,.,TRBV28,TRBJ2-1,TGTGCCAGCAGTTTGGGTCGGCAGGGTAGTAAGAATGAGCAGTTCTTC,CASSLGRQGSKNEQFF
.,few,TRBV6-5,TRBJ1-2,TGTGCCAGCCGCGTGGGGAGCGGCTATGGCTACACCTTC,CASRVGSGYGYTF
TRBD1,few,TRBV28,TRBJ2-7,TGTGCCAGCAGTATATCGGCAGGGGGAACAAGGAACGAGCAGTACTTC,CASSISAGGTRNEQYF
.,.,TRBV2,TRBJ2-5,TGTGCCAGCAGTGAAGCGGCCCAGGCCCAGTACTTC,CASSEAAQAQYF
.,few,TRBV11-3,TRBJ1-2,TGTGCCAGCAGCTTAGATCGGAGGGGAGACTATGGCTACACCTTC,CASSLDRRGDYGYTF
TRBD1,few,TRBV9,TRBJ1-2,TGTGCCAGCAGCGTGACAGGGACTAACTATGGCTACACCTTC,CASSVTGTNYGYTF
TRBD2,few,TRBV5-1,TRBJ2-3,TGCGCCAGCAGCTTACTAGCGACCACAGATACGCAGTATTTT,CASSLLATTDTQYF
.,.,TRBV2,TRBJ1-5,TGTGCCAGCAGTTCCGGCCGAGGGCCAGAACAGCCCCAGCATTTT,CASSSGRGPEQPQHF
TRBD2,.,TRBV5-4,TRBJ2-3,TGTGCCAGCAGCTTCGGAAAAGCGGGAGGAACAGATACGCAGTATTTT,CASSFGKAGGTDTQYF